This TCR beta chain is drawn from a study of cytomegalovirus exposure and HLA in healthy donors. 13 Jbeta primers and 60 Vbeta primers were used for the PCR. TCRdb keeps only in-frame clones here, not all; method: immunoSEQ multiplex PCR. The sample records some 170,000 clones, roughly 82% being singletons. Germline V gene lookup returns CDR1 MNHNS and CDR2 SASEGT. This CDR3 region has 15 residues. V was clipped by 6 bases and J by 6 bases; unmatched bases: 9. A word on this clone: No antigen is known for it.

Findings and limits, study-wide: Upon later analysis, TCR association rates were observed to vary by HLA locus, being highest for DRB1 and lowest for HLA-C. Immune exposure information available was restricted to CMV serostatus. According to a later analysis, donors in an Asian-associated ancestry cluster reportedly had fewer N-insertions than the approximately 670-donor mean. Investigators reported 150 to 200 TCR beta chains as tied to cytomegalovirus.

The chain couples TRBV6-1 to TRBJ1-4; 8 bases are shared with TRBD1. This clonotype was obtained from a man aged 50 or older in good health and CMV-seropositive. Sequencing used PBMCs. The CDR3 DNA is TGTGCCAGCAGCCCAGTGGCAGGGGGCGATGAAAAACTGTTTTTT. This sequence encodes CASSPVAGGDEKLFF.